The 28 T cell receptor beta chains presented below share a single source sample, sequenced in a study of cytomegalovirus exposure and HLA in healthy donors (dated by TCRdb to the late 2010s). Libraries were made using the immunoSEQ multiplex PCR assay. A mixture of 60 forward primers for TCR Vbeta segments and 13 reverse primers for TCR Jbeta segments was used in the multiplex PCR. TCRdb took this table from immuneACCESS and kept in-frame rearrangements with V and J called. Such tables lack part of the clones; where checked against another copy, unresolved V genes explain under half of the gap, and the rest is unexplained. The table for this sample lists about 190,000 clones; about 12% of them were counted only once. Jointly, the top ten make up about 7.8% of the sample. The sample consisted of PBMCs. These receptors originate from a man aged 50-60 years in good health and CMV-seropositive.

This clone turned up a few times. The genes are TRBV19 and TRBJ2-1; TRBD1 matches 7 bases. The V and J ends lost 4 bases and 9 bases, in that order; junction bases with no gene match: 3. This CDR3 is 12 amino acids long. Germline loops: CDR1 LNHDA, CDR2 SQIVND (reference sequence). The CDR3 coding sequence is TGTGCCAGTAGTAGCAGGGGGATTGAGCAGTTCTTC. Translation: CASSSRGIEQFF.

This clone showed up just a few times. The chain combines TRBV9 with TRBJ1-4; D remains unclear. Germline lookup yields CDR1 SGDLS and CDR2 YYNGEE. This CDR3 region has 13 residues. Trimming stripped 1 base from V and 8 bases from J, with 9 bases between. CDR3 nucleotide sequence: TGTGCCAGCAGCGTAAGGGCGGGGGAAAAACTGTTTTTT. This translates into CASSVRAGEKLFF.

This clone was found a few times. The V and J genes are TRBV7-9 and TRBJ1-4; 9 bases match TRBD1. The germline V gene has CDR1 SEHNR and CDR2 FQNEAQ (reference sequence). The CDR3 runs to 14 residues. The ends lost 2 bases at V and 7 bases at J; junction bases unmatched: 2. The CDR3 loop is CASSLRTGAEKLFF. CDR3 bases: TGTGCCAGCAGCTTAAGGACAGGGGCTGAAAAACTGTTTTTT.

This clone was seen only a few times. The CDR3 reads CASSSAPDRGNQPQHF. The CDR3 DNA reads TGTGCCAGCAGTTCCGCCCCGGACAGGGGGAATCAGCCCCAGCATTTT. The chain employs TRBV6-6 and TRBJ1-5; 10 bases are a match to TRBD1. The ends lost 4 bases at V and 4 bases at J; junction bases unmatched: 7. The CDR3 covers 16 residues. The V gene's germline CDR1 is MNHNY and CDR2 SVGAGI (reference sequence).

CDR3 nucleotides: TGTGCCAGCAGCGCCGGGACAGGGGTGCAAGAGACCCAGTACTTC. The encoded protein is CASSAGTGVQETQYF. V and J are TRBV9 and TRBJ2-5; TRBD1 agrees at 10 bases. CDR3 length: 15 amino acids. Trimming cost V 3 bases and J 2 bases; bases outside gene matches: 4. The germline CDR1 and CDR2 sequences are SGDLS and YYNGEE.

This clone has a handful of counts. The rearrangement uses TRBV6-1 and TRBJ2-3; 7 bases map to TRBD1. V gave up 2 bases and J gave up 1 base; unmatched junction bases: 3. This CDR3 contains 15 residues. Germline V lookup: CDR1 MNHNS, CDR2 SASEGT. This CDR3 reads CASSEMQGGTDTQYF. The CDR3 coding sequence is TGTGCCAGCAGTGAAATGCAGGGGGGCACAGATACGCAGTATTTT.

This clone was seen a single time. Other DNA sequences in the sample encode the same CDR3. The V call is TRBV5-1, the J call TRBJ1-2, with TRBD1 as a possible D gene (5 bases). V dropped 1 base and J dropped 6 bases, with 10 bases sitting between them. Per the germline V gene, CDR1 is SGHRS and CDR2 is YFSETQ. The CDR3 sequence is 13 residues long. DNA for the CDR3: TGCGCCAGCAGCTTGACTGGGACTGATGGCTACACCTTC. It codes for CASSLTGTDGYTF. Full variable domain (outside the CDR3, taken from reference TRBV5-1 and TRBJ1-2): KAGVTQTPRYLIKTRGQQVTLSCSPISGHRSVSWYQQTPGQGLQFLFEYFSETQRNKGNFPGRFSGRQFSNSRSEMNVSTLELGDSALYLCASSLTGTDGYTFGSGTRLTVV.

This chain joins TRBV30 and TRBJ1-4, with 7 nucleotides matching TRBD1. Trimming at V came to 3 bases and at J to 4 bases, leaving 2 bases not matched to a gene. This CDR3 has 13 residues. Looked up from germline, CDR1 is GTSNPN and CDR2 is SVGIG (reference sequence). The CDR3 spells CAWSRQGNEKLFF. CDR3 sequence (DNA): TGTGCCTGGAGCCGACAGGGTAATGAAAAACTGTTTTTT.

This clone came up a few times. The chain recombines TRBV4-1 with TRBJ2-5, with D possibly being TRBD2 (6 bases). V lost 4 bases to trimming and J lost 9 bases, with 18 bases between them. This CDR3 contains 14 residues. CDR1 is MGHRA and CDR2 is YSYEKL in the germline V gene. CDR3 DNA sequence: TGCGCCAGCAGCCTATCGCTAACACCGGGGGCCCAGTACTTC. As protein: CASSLSLTPGAQYF.

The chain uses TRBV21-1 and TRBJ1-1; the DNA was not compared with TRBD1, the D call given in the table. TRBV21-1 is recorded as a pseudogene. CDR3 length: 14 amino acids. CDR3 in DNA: TGTGCCAGCTCACAGGTAGGAGTCAACACTGAAGCTTTCTTT. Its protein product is CASSQVGVNTEAFF.

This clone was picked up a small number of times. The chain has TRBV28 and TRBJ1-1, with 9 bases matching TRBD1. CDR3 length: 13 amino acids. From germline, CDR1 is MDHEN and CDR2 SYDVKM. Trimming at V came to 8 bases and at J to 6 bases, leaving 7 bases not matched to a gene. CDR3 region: CASGTGYEAEAFF. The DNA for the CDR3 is TGTGCCAGCGGGACAGGGTATGAGGCTGAAGCTTTCTTT.

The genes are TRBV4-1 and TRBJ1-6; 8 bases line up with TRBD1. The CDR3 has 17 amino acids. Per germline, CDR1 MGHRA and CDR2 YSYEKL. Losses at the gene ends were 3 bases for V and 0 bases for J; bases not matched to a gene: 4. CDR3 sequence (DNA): TGCGCCAGCAGCCAGGGACAGGCCAGCTCCTATAATTCACCCCTCCACTTT. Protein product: CASSQGQASSYNSPLHF.

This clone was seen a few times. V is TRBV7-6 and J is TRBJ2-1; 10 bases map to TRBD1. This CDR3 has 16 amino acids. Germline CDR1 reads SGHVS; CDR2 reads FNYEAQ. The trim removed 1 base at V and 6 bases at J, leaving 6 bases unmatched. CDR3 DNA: TGTGCCAGCAGCTTAGTAGGGGGACAGGGGCTCAATGAGCAGTTCTTC. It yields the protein CASSLVGGQGLNEQFF.

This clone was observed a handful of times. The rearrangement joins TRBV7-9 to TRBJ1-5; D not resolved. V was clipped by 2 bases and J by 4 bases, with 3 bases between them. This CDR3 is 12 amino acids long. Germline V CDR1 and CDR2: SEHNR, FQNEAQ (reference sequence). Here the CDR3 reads CASSLQNQPQHF. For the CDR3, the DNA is TGTGCCAGCAGCTTACAGAATCAGCCCCAGCATTTT.

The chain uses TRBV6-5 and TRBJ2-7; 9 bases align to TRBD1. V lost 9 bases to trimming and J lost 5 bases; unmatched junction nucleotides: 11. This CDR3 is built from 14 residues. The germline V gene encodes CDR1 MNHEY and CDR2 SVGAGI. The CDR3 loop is CASPNRGRHDEQYF. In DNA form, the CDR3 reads TGTGCCAGTCCGAACAGGGGGCGCCACGACGAGCAGTACTTC.

The CDR3 region has the DNA TGTGCCAGCAGTGAGCAGGGGCAGGAGGGCTACACCTTC. Amino acids: CASSEQGQEGYTF. The gene calls are TRBV2 and TRBJ1-2, with D possibly TRBD1 on 6 matching bases. CDR1 is SNHLY, CDR2 FYNNEI, per germline. V was pared by 3 bases and J by 8 bases, with 13 bases between. There are 13 residues in the CDR3.

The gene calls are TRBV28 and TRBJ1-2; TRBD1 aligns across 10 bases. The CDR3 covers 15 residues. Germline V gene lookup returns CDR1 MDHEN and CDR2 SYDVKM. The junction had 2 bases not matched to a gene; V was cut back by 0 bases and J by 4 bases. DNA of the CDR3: TGTGCCAGCAGTTTATGGACAGGGGGCAGCTATGGCTACACCTTC. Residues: CASSLWTGGSYGYTF.

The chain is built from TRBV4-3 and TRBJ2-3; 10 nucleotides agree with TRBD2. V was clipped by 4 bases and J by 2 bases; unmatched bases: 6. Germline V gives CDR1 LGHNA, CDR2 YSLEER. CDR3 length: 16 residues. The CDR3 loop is CASSRLAGAPTDTQYF. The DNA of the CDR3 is TGCGCCAGCAGCCGTCTAGCGGGGGCCCCCACAGATACGCAGTATTTT.

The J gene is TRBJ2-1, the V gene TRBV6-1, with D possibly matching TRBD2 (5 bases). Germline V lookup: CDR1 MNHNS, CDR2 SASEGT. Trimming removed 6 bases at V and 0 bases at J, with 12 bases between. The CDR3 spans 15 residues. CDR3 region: CASRNMGSSYNEQFF. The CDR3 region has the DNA TGTGCCAGCAGGAATATGGGGAGCTCCTACAATGAGCAGTTCTTC.

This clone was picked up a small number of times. CDR3 protein: CASSEGSLYGYTF. CDR3 bases: TGTGCCAGCAGTGAGGGCAGCCTCTATGGCTACACCTTC. This chain connects TRBV2 to TRBJ1-2; no clear D. The germline V gene encodes CDR1 SNHLY and CDR2 FYNNEI. Trimming took 3 bases from V and 4 from J, leaving 9 bases between them. The CDR3 has 13 amino acids.

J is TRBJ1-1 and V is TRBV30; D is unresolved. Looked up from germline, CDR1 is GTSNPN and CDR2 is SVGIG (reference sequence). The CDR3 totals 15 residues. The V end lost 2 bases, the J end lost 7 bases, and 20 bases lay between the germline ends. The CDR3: CAWSSVGDLGVEAFF. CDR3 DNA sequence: TGTGCCTGGAGTAGCGTTGGAGATCTAGGAGTTGAAGCTTTCTTT.

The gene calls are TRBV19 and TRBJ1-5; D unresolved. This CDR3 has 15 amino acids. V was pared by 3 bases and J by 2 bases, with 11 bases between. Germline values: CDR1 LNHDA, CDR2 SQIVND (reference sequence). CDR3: CASSILPEGNQPQHF. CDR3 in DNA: TGTGCCAGTAGTATTCTCCCAGAGGGCAATCAGCCCCAGCATTTT.

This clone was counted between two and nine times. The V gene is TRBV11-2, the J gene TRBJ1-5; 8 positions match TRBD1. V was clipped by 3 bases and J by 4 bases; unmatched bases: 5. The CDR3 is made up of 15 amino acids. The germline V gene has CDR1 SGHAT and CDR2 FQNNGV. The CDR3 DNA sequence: TGTGCCAGCAGCTTCGGGGACAGGACAAATCAGCCCCAGCATTTT. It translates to CASSFGDRTNQPQHF.

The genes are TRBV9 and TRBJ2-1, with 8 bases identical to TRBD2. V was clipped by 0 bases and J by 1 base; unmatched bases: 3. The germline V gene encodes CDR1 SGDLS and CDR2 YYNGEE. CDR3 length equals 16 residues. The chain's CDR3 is CASSVGGLGSYNEQFF. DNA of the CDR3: TGTGCCAGCAGCGTAGGGGGACTAGGGTCCTACAATGAGCAGTTCTTC.

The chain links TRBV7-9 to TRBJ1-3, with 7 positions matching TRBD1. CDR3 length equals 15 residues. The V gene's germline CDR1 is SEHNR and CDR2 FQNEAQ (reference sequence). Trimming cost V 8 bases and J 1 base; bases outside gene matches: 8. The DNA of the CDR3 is TGTGCCAGCCCATTACAGGGGCCATCTGGAAACACCATATATTTT. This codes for CASPLQGPSGNTIYF.

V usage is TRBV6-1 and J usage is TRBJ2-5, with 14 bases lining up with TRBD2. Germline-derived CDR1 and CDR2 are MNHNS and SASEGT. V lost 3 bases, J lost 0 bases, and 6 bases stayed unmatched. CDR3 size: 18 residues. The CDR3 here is CASSDGLAGGPYQETQYF. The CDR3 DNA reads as TGTGCCAGCAGTGACGGACTAGCGGGGGGTCCATACCAAGAGACCCAGTACTTC.

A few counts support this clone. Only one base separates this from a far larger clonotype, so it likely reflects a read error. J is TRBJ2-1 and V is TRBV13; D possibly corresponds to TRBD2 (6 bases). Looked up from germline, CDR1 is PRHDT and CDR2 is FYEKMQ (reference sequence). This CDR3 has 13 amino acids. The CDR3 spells CASSLGGGNEKFF. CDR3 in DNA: TGTGCCAGCAGCTTAGGGGGGGGAAATGAGAAGTTCTTC.

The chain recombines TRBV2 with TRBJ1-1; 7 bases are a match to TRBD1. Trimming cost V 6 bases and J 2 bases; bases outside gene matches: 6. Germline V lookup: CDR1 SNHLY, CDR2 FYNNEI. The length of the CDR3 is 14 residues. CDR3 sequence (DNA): TGTGCCAGCAGGGCACAGGGGATAAACACTGAAGCTTTCTTT. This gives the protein CASRAQGINTEAFF. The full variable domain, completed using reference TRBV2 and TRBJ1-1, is EPEVTQTPSHQVTQMGQEVILRCVPISNHLYFYWYRQILGQKVEFLVSFYNNEISEKSEIFDDQFSVERPDGSNFTLKIRSTKLEDSAMYFCASRAQGINTEAFFGQGTRLTVV.